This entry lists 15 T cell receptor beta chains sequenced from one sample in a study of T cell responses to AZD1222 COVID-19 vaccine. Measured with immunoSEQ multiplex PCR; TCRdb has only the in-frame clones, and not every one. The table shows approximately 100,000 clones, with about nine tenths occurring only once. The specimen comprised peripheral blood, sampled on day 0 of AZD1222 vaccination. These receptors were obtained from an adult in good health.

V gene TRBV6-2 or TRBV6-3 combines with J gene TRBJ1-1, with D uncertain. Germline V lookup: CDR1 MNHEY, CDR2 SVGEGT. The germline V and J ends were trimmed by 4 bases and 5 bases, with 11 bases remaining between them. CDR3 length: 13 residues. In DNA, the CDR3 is TGTGCCAGCAGTTTCGCCGTTAGGACTGAAGCTTTCTTT. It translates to CASSFAVRTEAFF.

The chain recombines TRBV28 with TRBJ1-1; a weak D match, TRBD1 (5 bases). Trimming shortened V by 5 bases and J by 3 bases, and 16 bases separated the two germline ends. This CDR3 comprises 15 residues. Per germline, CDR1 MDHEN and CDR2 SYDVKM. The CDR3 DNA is TGTGCCAGCAGTCCGGGGGTTCCGGCGGACACTGAAGCTTTCTTT. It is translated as CASSPGVPADTEAFF.

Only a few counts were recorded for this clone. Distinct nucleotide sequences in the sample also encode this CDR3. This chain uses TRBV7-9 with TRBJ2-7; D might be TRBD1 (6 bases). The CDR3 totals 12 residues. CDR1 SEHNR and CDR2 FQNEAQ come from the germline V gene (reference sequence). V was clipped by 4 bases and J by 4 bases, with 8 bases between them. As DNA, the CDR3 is TGTGCCAGCAGCTCACAGGGATACGAGCAGTACTTC. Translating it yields CASSSQGYEQYF.

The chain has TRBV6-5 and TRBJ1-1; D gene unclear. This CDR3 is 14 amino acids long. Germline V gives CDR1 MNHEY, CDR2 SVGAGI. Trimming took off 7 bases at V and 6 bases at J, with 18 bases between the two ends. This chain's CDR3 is CASTKRNPNAEAFF. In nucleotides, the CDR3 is TGTGCCAGCACCAAAAGGAACCCCAACGCTGAAGCTTTCTTT.

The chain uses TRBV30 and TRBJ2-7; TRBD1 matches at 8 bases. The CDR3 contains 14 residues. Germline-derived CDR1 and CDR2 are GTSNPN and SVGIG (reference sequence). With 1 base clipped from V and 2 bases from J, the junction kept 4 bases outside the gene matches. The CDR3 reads CAWSGQGKPYEQYF. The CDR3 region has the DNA TGTGCCTGGAGTGGACAGGGGAAGCCCTACGAGCAGTACTTC.

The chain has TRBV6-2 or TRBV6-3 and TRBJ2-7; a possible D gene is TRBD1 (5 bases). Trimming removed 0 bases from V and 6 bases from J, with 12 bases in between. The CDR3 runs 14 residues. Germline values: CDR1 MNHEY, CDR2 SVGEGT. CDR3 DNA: TGTGCCAGCAGTTACTCGACCAGGGCAAGCGAGCAGTACTTC. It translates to CASSYSTRASEQYF.

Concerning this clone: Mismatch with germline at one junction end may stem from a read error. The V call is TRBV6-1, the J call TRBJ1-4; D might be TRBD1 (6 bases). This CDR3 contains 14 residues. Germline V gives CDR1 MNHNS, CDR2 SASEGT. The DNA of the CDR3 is TGTGCCAGCAGCGAAGGGGGAAGTAATGAAAAACTGTTTTTT. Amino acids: CASSEGGSNEKLFF.

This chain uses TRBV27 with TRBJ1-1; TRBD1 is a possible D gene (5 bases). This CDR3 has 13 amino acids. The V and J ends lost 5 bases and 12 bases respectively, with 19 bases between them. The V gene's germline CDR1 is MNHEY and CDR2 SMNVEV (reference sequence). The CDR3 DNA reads TGTGCCAGCAGTCGCGCTGGGACCCAGAGAACTTTCTTT. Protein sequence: CASSRAGTQRTFF.

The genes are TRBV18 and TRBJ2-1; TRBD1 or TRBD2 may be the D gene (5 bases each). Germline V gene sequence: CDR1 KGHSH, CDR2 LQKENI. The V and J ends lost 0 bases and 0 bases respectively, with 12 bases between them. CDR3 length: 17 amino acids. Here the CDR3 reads CASSPPGARSSYNEQFF. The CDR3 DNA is TGTGCCAGCTCACCACCCGGGGCCCGTAGCTCCTACAATGAGCAGTTCTTC.

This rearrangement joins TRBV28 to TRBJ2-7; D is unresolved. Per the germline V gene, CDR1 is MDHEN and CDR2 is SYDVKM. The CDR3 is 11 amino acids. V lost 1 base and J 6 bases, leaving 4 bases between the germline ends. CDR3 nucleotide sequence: TGTGCCAGCAGTTTATCCCGCGAGCAGTACTTC. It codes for CASSLSREQYF. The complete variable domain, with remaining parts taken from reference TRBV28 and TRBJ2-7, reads DVKVTQSSRYLVKRTGEKVFLECVQDMDHENMFWYRQDPGLGLRLIYFSYDVKMKEKGDIPEGYSVSREKKERFSLILESASTNQTSMYLCASSLSREQYFGPGTRLTVT.

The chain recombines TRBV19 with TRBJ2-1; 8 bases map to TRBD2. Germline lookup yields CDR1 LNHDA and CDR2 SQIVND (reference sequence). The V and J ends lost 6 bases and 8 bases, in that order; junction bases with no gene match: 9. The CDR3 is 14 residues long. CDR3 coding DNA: TGTGCCAGTAGCTCCGGGACTAGTATCTATGAGCAGTTCTTC. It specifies CASSSGTSIYEQFF.

The DNA of the CDR3 is TGTGCCATCAGTGAGTCGACTAGCGGGAGGGCCCTTAACATTCAGTACTTC. The encoded protein is CAISESTSGRALNIQYF. The V call is TRBV10-3, the J call TRBJ2-4; 14 bases match TRBD2. Trimming at V came to 0 bases and at J to 7 bases, leaving 5 bases not matched to a gene. The CDR3 totals 17 residues. Germline CDR1 ENHRY, CDR2 SYGVKD.

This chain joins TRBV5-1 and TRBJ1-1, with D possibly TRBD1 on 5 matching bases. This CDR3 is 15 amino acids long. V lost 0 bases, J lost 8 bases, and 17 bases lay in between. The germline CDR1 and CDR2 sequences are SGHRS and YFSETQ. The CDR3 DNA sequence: TGCGCCAGCAGCTTGGGGGGACCGGGTAGTTTGGAAGCTTTCTTT. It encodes CASSLGGPGSLEAFF. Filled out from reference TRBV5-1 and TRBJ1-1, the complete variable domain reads KAGVTQTPRYLIKTRGQQVTLSCSPISGHRSVSWYQQTPGQGLQFLFEYFSETQRNKGNFPGRFSGRQFSNSRSEMNVSTLELGDSALYLCASSLGGPGSLEAFFGQGTRLTVV.

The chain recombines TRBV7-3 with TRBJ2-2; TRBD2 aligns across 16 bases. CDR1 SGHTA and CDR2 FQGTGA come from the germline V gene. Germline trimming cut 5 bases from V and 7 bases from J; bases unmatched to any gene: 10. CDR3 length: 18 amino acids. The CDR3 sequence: CASSDGTSGRAKGGELFF. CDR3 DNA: TGTGCCAGCAGCGACGGGACTAGCGGGAGGGCCAAGGGCGGGGAGCTGTTTTTT.

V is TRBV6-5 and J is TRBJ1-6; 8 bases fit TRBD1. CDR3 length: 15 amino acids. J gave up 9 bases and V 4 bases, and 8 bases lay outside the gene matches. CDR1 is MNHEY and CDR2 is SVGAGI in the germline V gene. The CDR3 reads CASSSRTGNGSPLHF. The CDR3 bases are TGTGCCAGCAGTTCCCGGACAGGGAACGGTTCACCCCTCCACTTT.